What follows are 29 T cell receptor beta chains derived from one specimen sequenced in a study of identifying expanded T cells in peripheral blood. The repertoire was sequenced with immunoSEQ multiplex PCR; TCRdb's copy has only in-frame clones and lacks some. The data contain approximately 86,000 clones, about 88% of them seen just once; the ten biggest clones take up 4.5%. Source material: blood. The receptors were sampled from a person aged 18 to 75 in good health.

This clone was seen a single time. The CDR3 sequence: CASSQRTGSSYEQYF. In nucleotides, the CDR3 is TGCGCCAGCAGCCAAAGGACTGGAAGCTCCTACGAGCAGTACTTC. J is TRBJ2-7 and V is TRBV4-1, with D perhaps matching TRBD2 (5 bases). The CDR3 consists of 15 residues. CDR1 and CDR2 from the germline V gene are MGHRA and YSYEKL. V was cut by 2 bases and J by 0 bases, with 11 bases left in between.

The chain links TRBV4-3 to TRBJ1-1, with D possibly being TRBD1 (6 bases). The ends were cut back, 2 bases at V and 3 bases at J, with 19 bases in the middle. This CDR3 region has 17 residues. CDR1 is LGHNA and CDR2 is YSLEER in the germline V gene. CDR3 protein: CASSQSAGAPGYTEAFF. CDR3 in DNA: TGCGCCAGCAGCCAATCCGCAGGGGCCCCTGGGTACACTGAAGCTTTCTTT.

The genes are TRBV18 and TRBJ1-1, with D perhaps matching TRBD1 (6 bases). Germline V gene sequence: CDR1 KGHSH, CDR2 LQKENI. The CDR3 loop spans 12 amino acids. V gave up 3 bases and J gave up 6 bases, with 8 bases separating them. The CDR3 nucleotides are TGTGCCAGCTCACCCCGACAGGCTGAAGCTTTCTTT. Its translation: CASSPRQAEAFF.

This chain links TRBV25-1 with TRBJ1-5, with 11 bases aligning to TRBD1. This CDR3 is built from 14 residues. Germline CDR1 and CDR2: MGHDK and SYGVNS. Trimming cost V 5 bases and J 5 bases; bases outside gene matches: 2. For the CDR3, the DNA is TGTGCCAGCAGTTGGACAGGGGGCGATCAGCCCCAGCATTTT. Residues: CASSWTGGDQPQHF. The variable domain in full, completed from reference TRBV25-1 and TRBJ1-5, reads EADIYQTPRYLVIGTGKKITLECSQTMGHDKMYWYQQDPGMELHLIHYSYGVNSTEKGDLSSESTVSRIRTEHFPLTLESARPSHTSQYLCASSWTGGDQPQHFGDGTRLSIL.

V is TRBV11-2 and J is TRBJ2-2; tentatively, D is TRBD1 (6 bases). This CDR3 is built from 17 residues. The germline V and J ends were trimmed by 4 bases and 5 bases, with 20 bases remaining between them. Germline V gives CDR1 SGHAT, CDR2 FQNNGV. CDR3 loop: CASSSPGLGARTGELFF. As DNA, the CDR3 is TGTGCCAGCAGCTCCCCGGGGCTGGGGGCCAGGACCGGGGAGCTGTTTTTT.

In this sample, this clone turned up once. J is TRBJ2-1 and V is TRBV7-6; the match to TRBD2 covers 14 bases. The CDR3 runs to 16 residues. V lost 5 bases, J lost 6 bases, and 6 bases stayed unmatched. Germline V gene sequence: CDR1 SGHVS, CDR2 FNYEAQ. CDR3 sequence: CASSPTSGGAVNEQFF. Written as DNA, the CDR3 is TGTGCCAGCAGCCCGACTAGCGGGGGGGCCGTCAATGAGCAGTTCTTC.

The CDR3 here is CASSAGGTDTQYF. In nucleotides, the CDR3 is TGTGCCAGTAGTGCCGGCGGCACAGATACGCAGTATTTT. The rearrangement links TRBV19 to TRBJ2-3; unclear D gene. Trimming took off 5 bases at V and 1 base at J, with 7 bases between the two ends. This CDR3 has 13 residues. Germline-derived CDR1 and CDR2 are LNHDA and SQIVND (reference sequence).

The table lists this clone with a few counts. The chain carries TRBV30 and TRBJ1-2; D possibly corresponds to TRBD1 (5 bases). Germline assignment: CDR1 GTSNPN and CDR2 SVGIG (reference sequence). The CDR3 extends over 14 amino acids. Trimming stripped 0 bases from V and 10 bases from J, with 18 bases between. The CDR3: CAWSVGTGTVSYTF. In nucleotides, the CDR3 is TGTGCCTGGAGTGTAGGGACCGGGACCGTGTCCTACACCTTC.

The J gene is TRBJ1-2, the V gene TRBV29-1; the D gene is possibly TRBD1 (6 bases). Germline V gene sequence: CDR1 SQVTM, CDR2 ANQGSEA. V lost 3 bases and J 3 bases, leaving 8 bases between the germline ends. The CDR3 length is 12 residues. The CDR3 DNA follows: TGCAGCGTTGAGGGGGCTTACTATGGCTACACCTTC. Encoded protein: CSVEGAYYGYTF.

The rearrangement links TRBV7-2 to TRBJ1-3, with D hard to call. CDR1 and CDR2 (germline): SGHTA, FQGNSA. Trimming removed 1 base at V and 0 bases at J, with 10 bases between. CDR3 length equals 16 residues. The CDR3 spells CASSLDFRSSGNTIYF. The CDR3 coding sequence is TGTGCCAGCAGCTTAGACTTCAGGTCCTCTGGAAACACCATATATTTT.

CDR3 sequence reads: CASSYSILGYEQYF. The CDR3 DNA reads as TGTGCCAGCAGTTACTCAATATTAGGCTACGAGCAGTACTTC. The gene calls are TRBV6-6 and TRBJ2-7; no reliable D call. The CDR3 spans 14 residues. Trimming cost V 0 bases and J 3 bases, with 9 bases left between them. CDR1 is MNHNY and CDR2 is SVGAGI in the germline V gene (reference sequence).

The chain joins TRBV5-6 to TRBJ2-3, with 9 bases matching TRBD1. V shed 5 bases, J shed 4 bases, and the junction held 8 bases outside the gene matches. The CDR3 is made up of 15 amino acids. Germline-derived CDR1 and CDR2 are SGHDT and YYEEEE. In DNA form, the CDR3 reads TGTGCCAGCAGTGCCGGGACAGGGAGTGCAGATACGCAGTATTTT. Translation: CASSAGTGSADTQYF.

This chain connects TRBV21-1 to TRBJ1-1; the table's TRBD1 call for D was not verified on the DNA. TRBV21-1 is deemed a pseudogene. The CDR3 contains 16 residues. DNA of the CDR3: TGTGCCAGCAGCAAATGTCTCGAACAGGGGAAAAGTGAAGCTTTCTTT. This sequence encodes CASSKCLEQGKSEAFF.

V and J are TRBV7-9 and TRBJ1-3; D is unresolved. The V and J ends lost 1 base and 2 bases respectively, with 9 bases between them. The length of the CDR3 is 15 residues. Germline CDR1 reads SEHNR; CDR2 reads FQNEAQ (reference sequence). CDR3 residues: CASSLGESTGNTIYF. The DNA for the CDR3 is TGTGCCAGCAGCTTAGGGGAGAGCACTGGAAACACCATATATTTT. Filled out from reference TRBV7-9 and TRBJ1-3, the complete variable domain reads DTGVSQNPRHKITKRGQNVTFRCDPISEHNRLYWYRQTLGQGPEFLTYFQNEAQLEKSRLLSDRFSAERPKGSFSTLEIQRTEQGDSAMYLCASSLGESTGNTIYFGEGSWLTVV.

The rearrangement links TRBV2 to TRBJ1-1, with no clear D. The germline V gene encodes CDR1 SNHLY and CDR2 FYNNEI. Trimming pared 6 bases from V and 0 bases from J, leaving 11 bases between. The CDR3 has 14 residues. In DNA form, the CDR3 reads TGTGCCAGCAGCAAACAGCTGTTGAACACTGAAGCTTTCTTT. Protein product: CASSKQLLNTEAFF.

A single count supports this clone. The genes are TRBV5-1 and TRBJ2-3; D uncertain. This CDR3 contains 14 residues. CDR1 is SGHRS, CDR2 YFSETQ, per germline. The V end lost 0 bases, the J end lost 2 bases, and 7 bases lay between the germline ends. CDR3 sequence: CASSLVASTDTQYF. CDR3 nucleotides: TGCGCCAGCAGCTTGGTGGCGTCCACAGATACGCAGTATTTT.

This rearrangement joins TRBV4-1 to TRBJ1-1; tentatively, D is TRBD1 (6 bases). Germline CDR1 MGHRA, CDR2 YSYEKL. V was pared by 2 bases and J by 5 bases, with 21 bases between. CDR3 length: 17 residues. In DNA, the CDR3 is TGCGCCAGCAGCCAAATTTTCCCCCGGGACAAAGGGACTGAAGCTTTCTTT. Protein sequence: CASSQIFPRDKGTEAFF.

The CDR3 DNA sequence: TGTGCCAGTAGTATCGAACAGCAAAATACGCAGTATTTT. This translates into CASSIEQQNTQYF. This chain connects TRBV19 to TRBJ2-3; no definite D call. V lost 3 bases to trimming and J lost 7 bases, with 11 bases between them. Germline CDR1 and CDR2: LNHDA and SQIVND (reference sequence). The CDR3 sequence is 13 residues long.

The rearrangement links TRBV4-3 to TRBJ1-1; possibly TRBD1 for D (5 bases). CDR1 LGHNA and CDR2 YSLEER come from the germline V gene. This CDR3 is 14 amino acids long. Trimming cost V 3 bases and J 5 bases, with 13 bases left between them. CDR3 region: CASSHRTGGTEAFF. CDR3 sequence (DNA): TGCGCCAGCAGCCACCGTACAGGAGGTACTGAAGCTTTCTTT.

The chain joins TRBV7-3 to TRBJ2-3; 7 bases align to TRBD1. The CDR3 covers 13 residues. J lost 11 bases, V lost 6 bases, and 11 bases had no gene match. Germline CDR1 and CDR2: SGHTA and FQGTGA. The CDR3 bases are TGTGCCAGCAGTTCCGACAGGGCCGGAGAGCAGTATTTT. Translating it yields CASSSDRAGEQYF. The full variable domain, with the rest looked up from reference TRBV7-3 and TRBJ2-3, is GAGVSQTPSNKVTEKGKYVELRCDPISGHTALYWYRQSLGQGPEFLIYFQGTGAADDSGLPNDRFFAVRPEGSVSTLKIQRTERGDSAVYLCASSSDRAGEQYFGPGTRLTVL.

The CDR3 reads CASSPFGGGPTDTQYF. CDR3 nucleotide sequence: TGTGCCAGCTCACCCTTCGGAGGAGGTCCCACAGATACGCAGTATTTT. The J gene is TRBJ2-3, the V gene TRBV18; possibly TRBD2 for D (5 bases). The ends were cut back, 3 bases at V and 2 bases at J, with 15 bases in the middle. Germline values: CDR1 KGHSH, CDR2 LQKENI. The CDR3 covers 16 residues.

The rearrangement uses TRBV4-1 and TRBJ2-1; D unclear. The V gene's germline CDR1 is MGHRA and CDR2 YSYEKL. This CDR3 is 16 amino acids long. Deletions cut 6 bases from V and 9 bases from J, with 24 bases between. In nucleotides, the CDR3 is TGCGCCAGCAGTACCCCCCGTCTGTCCTCTAGGACTGAGCAGTTCTTC. Protein: CASSTPRLSSRTEQFF.

This clone was recorded only once. The genes are TRBV7-9 and TRBJ1-2, with TRBD1 as a possible D gene (6 bases). This CDR3 region has 16 residues. The ends were cut back, 5 bases at V and 0 bases at J, with 16 bases in the middle. Germline V CDR1 and CDR2: SEHNR, FQNEAQ (reference sequence). As DNA, the CDR3 is TGTGCCAGCAGCCCCCACGGACAGAGATCTAACTATGGCTACACCTTC. Amino acids: CASSPHGQRSNYGYTF.

The chain is built from TRBV27 and TRBJ2-3, with 7 nucleotides matching TRBD1. This CDR3 region has 20 residues. J was trimmed by 0 bases and V by 5 bases; bases with no gene match: 20. Germline V gene sequence: CDR1 MNHEY, CDR2 SMNVEV (reference sequence). The CDR3 spells CASSVTPGTAYRSSTDTQYF. The CDR3 DNA is TGTGCCAGCAGTGTAACCCCCGGGACAGCGTACAGGTCTAGCACAGATACGCAGTATTTT.

The chain employs TRBV11-3 and TRBJ2-3; 10 nucleotides line up with TRBD2. The CDR3 is 16 residues long. Germline lookup yields CDR1 SGHNT and CDR2 YENEEA. Trimming at V came to 2 bases and at J to 4 bases, leaving 6 bases not matched to a gene. The DNA of the CDR3 is TGTGCCAGCAGCTTACTAAGCGGGGGGGATCCAGATACGCAGTATTTT. The encoded protein is CASSLLSGGDPDTQYF.

The chain recombines TRBV5-1 with TRBJ2-5; D could derive from TRBD1 or TRBD2 (6 bases each). This CDR3 region has 14 residues. Germline CDR1 SGHRS, CDR2 YFSETQ. V lost 0 bases, J lost 3 bases, and 9 bases lay in between. The CDR3 DNA reads as TGCGCCAGCAGCTTGGCGGGGGCGAAAGAGACCCAGTACTTC. It specifies CASSLAGAKETQYF.

V usage is TRBV7-2 and J usage is TRBJ2-2; D may be TRBD2 (5 bases). Trimming removed 0 bases from V and 1 base from J, with 9 bases in between. This CDR3 is 16 amino acids long. Germline CDR1 and CDR2: SGHTA and FQGNSA. CDR3 residues: CASSLAIGLNTGELFF. The CDR3 DNA reads as TGTGCCAGCAGCTTAGCTATAGGACTGAACACCGGGGAGCTGTTTTTT.

The chain uses TRBV5-1 and TRBJ2-7; 14 positions agree with TRBD2. The CDR3 is made up of 15 amino acids. Germline V CDR1 and CDR2: SGHRS, YFSETQ. V was clipped by 4 bases and J by 3 bases; unmatched bases: 3. CDR3 in DNA: TGCGCCAGCAGCCCGGGGACTAGCGGGGGCTACGAGCAGTACTTC. Translating gives CASSPGTSGGYEQYF.

This sequence joins TRBV7-9 and TRBJ1-4; unclear D gene. The V end lost 3 bases, the J end lost 7 bases, and 9 bases lay between the germline ends. Germline V gene data show CDR1 as SEHNR and CDR2 as FQNEAQ (reference sequence). The CDR3 sequence is 13 residues long. CDR3 coding DNA: TGTGCCAGCAGCTTTATAGCGGGTGAAAAACTGTTTTTT. The encoded protein is CASSFIAGEKLFF.